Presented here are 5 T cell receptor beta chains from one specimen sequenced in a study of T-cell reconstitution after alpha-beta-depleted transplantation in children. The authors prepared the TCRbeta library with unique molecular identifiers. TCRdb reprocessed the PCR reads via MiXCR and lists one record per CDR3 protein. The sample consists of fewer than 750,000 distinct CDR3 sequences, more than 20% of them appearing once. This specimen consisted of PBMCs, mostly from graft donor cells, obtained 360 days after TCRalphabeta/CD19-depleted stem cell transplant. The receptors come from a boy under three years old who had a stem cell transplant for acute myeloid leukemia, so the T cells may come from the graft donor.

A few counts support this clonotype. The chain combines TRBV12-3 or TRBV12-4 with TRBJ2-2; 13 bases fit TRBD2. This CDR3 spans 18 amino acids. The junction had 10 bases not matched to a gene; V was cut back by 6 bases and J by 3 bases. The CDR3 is CASSPRSGTSGDTGELFF. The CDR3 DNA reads TGTGCCAGCAGCCCCAGGTCCGGGACTAGCGGGGACACCGGGGAGCTGTTTTTT.

CDR3 coding DNA: TGTGCCAGCAGCCAAGACAGCTTTTGGCTGAATTCACCCCTCCACTTT. This gives the protein CASSQDSFWLNSPLHF. The chain has TRBV3-1 and TRBJ1-6, with D unclear. The CDR3 length is 16 residues. V was shortened by 0 bases and J by 7 bases, with 13 bases between the two germline ends. Germline V gene data show CDR1 as LGHDT and CDR2 as YNNKEL (reference sequence).

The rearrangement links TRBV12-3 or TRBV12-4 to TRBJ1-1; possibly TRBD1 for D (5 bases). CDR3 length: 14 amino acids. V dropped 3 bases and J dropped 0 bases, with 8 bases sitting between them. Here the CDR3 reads CASSFGALNTEAFF. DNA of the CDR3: TGTGCCAGCAGTTTCGGGGCGTTGAACACTGAAGCTTTCTTT.

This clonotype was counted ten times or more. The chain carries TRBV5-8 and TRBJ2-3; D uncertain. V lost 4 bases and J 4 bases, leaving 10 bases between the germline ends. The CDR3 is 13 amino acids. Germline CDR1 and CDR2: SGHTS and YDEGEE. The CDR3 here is CASSPSPADTQYF. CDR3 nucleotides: TGTGCCAGCAGCCCCTCCCCGGCAGATACGCAGTATTTT.

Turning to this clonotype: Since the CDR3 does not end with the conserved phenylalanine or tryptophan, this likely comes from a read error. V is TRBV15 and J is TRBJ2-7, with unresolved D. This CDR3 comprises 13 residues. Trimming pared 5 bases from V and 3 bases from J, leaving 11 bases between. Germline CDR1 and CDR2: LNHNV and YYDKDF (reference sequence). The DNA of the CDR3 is TGTGCCACCAGCTCAAGTTGGGGCTACGAGCAGTACCTC. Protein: CATSSSWGYEQYL.